The TCR beta chain described here comes from a study of blood T cell repertoires in COVID-19. Looking at the study overall: Italy, Spain and the United States were the sources of the convalescent and acute COVID-19 samples.

From germline, CDR1 is SGHRS and CDR2 YFSETQ. The CDR3 sequence is 17 residues long. V dropped 4 bases and J dropped 5; count of bases not matched to a gene: 14. The method was immunoSEQ multiplex PCR; TCRdb's version includes in-frame clones alone and lacks a portion of them. The data show a few hundred thousand clones, roughly nine tenths seen once. This TCR was sampled from a man aged 18 to 30 who had recovered from COVID-19. The chain employs TRBV5-1 and TRBJ2-1; 8 bases are a match to TRBD2. Source material: peripheral blood. CDR3 region: CASSGRDLAGTNNEQFF. The CDR3, as DNA: TGCGCCAGCAGCGGCCGGGACTTAGCGGGAACTAACAATGAGCAGTTCTTC.